This T cell receptor beta chain was obtained from a study of shared clonotypes between healthy human individuals. V was pared by 2 bases and J by 0 bases, with 5 bases of the junction left unmatched. The germline V gene encodes CDR1 SGHTA and CDR2 FQGNSA. The CDR3 spans 17 residues. Clones were sequenced by immunoSEQ multiplex PCR, and TCRdb holds only the in-frame ones, with some missing. The sample has roughly 2,300,000 clones, approximately 90% seen once; the top ten hold roughly 0.34%. The sequenced sample consisted of naive CD4+ T cells from PBMCs. Described subset: CD45RA+ positively selected. The rearrangement joins TRBV7-2 to TRBJ2-1; 9 bases align to TRBD2. The source of this sequence is a man between 18 and 35 years old in good health. Some clones in this sample may be carry-over from other donors' samples. As DNA, the CDR3 is TGTGCCAGCAGCTTACGGACTAGCGTTAGCTCCTACAATGAGCAGTTCTTC. Translating it yields CASSLRTSVSSYNEQFF.